This entry features one T cell receptor (beta chain) sequence. The clone's antigen remains unknown. No much larger clone exists at a distance of one base, and base qualities are not known. Reading the germline V gene (reference sequence) gives CDR1 DFQATT and CDR2 SNEGSKA. The CDR3 runs 10 residues from the cysteine to the phenylalanine. Only the CDR3 DNA is retained, 30 bases long and in frame from the first base. Trimming removed 3 bases from V and 7 bases from J, leaving 5 bases between the germline ends. The protocol used for the library was the immunoSEQ multiplex PCR assay. In its TCRdb copy, this immuneACCESS table keeps in-frame sequences only and misses some clones. Where compared with another copy, unresolved V genes explain less than half of these, and the others have no known cause. Present in this sample are fewer than 250,000 clones, roughly nine tenths of which were seen just once. The ten top clones hold approximately 1.8% of the sample.

The data derive from a study of control samples from healthy donors and cancer patients (TCRdb year 2020). The sequence links TRBV20-1 to TRBJ2-3, with the D gene call left open. The TCR sequence derives from a man in his thirties or forties in good health. What was sequenced was blood. The CDR3 protein is CSARQHTQYF. In nucleotide form, the sequence is TGCAGTGCTAGGCAGCATACGCAGTATTTT.